This T cell receptor gamma chain was recorded in a study of intestinal T cells in coeliac disease. Each case's genomic DNA was extracted from ten approximately 5-µm formalin-fixed paraffin-embedded scrolls. General observations from the study: Some TCR sequences were likely missing due to degraded FFPE-derived DNA. Age differed significantly between coeliac patients and controls. TRG-based classification had a reported leave-one-out accuracy of over 80%.

This clone is hyperexpanded (1% or more) in the sample. Its antigen is not identified. Using 150 to 200 ng of biopsy DNA, TRG was amplified with LymphoTrack primers. TCRdb re-processed the multiplex PCR reads via CATT. This sample has fewer than 450 gamma-chain clones, with about 53% found just once. CDR3 size: 10 residues. V was clipped by 9 bases and J by 7 bases; unmatched bases: 4. This sequence was found in a human donor with celiac disease. V usage is TRGV10 and J usage is TRGJ1 or TRGJ2. TRGV10 is known as an ORF, though its function is uncertain. The sequencing input was a duodenal biopsy. The CDR3 loop is CAACCYKKLF. The CDR3 bases are TGTGCTGCGTGTTGCTATAAGAAACTCTTT.